These 27 T cell receptor beta chains were sequenced from one sample in a study of identical twins. TCRdb reprocessed the 5' RACE reads with MiXCR, giving one entry per CDR3 protein. Of 700,000 or so distinct CDR3 sequences listed, approximately 9% are singletons. These same records also appear under a second study, on yellow fever vaccine responses in identical twins.

The material sequenced was PBMCs. The receptors were gathered from a woman aged 18-30 years in good health.

This clonotype was seen at least ten times. The CDR3 bases are TGTGCCAGCAGCCAAGATCGCCTAGCGGGTCTCACAGATACGCAGTATTTT. This codes for CASSQDRLAGLTDTQYF. The chain combines TRBV3-1 with TRBJ2-3, with 8 bases lining up with TRBD2. The V segment lost 0 bases and the J segment 2 bases; nucleotides outside the gene matches: 7. CDR3 length: 17 residues. Per the germline V gene, CDR1 is LGHDT and CDR2 is YNNKEL (reference sequence).

In this sample, this clonotype turned up a few times. The chain recombines TRBV4-2 with TRBJ1-4; 7 nucleotides match TRBD1. The CDR3 is 15 residues long. Germline lookup yields CDR1 LGHNA and CDR2 YNFKEQ. Losses at the gene ends were 1 base for V and 10 bases for J; bases not matched to a gene: 9. In DNA form, the CDR3 reads TGTGCCAGCAGCCAAGCTGACAGGGATATTGGAAAACTGTTTTTT. It yields the protein CASSQADRDIGKLFF.

The V and J genes are TRBV7-8 and TRBJ2-1; the D call may be TRBD1 or TRBD2 (6 bases each). Germline CDR1 is SGHVS and CDR2 is FQNEAQ. Trimming left V 1 base short and J 7 bases short, with 17 bases between. The CDR3 consists of 16 residues. This chain's CDR3 is CASSLGYRDSKNEQFF. The CDR3 DNA reads as TGTGCCAGCAGCTTAGGGTACAGGGACTCAAAGAATGAGCAGTTCTTC.

This clonotype was observed at least ten times. The gene calls are TRBV20-1 and TRBJ1-1; D is uncertain. Per germline, CDR1 DFQATT and CDR2 SNEGSKA (reference sequence). This CDR3 has 14 amino acids. Trimming left V 0 bases short and J 7 bases short, with 15 bases between. CDR3 coding DNA: TGCAGTGCTAGAGATCAACCCGAATGGGATGAAGCTTTCTTT. Residues: CSARDQPEWDEAFF.

The J gene is TRBJ2-5, the V gene TRBV7-6; 7 nucleotides align to TRBD2. This CDR3 is 16 amino acids long. CDR1 is SGHVS, CDR2 FNYEAQ, per germline. After removal of 1 base from V and 2 bases from J, the junction contained 7 bases not matched to a gene. CDR3 DNA sequence: TGTGCCAGCAGCTTAGGGGGGGGAGCGGCACAAGAGACCCAGTACTTC. This gives the protein CASSLGGGAAQETQYF.

The chain employs TRBV4-1 and TRBJ2-7, with D maybe TRBD2 (7 bases). CDR1 and CDR2 from the germline V gene are MGHRA and YSYEKL. The CDR3 runs 16 residues. V was trimmed by 1 base and J by 3 bases, leaving 16 bases between them. The CDR3 protein is CASSQVTGGHIYEQYF. DNA for the CDR3: TGCGCCAGCAGCCAAGTGACGGGGGGCCACATCTACGAGCAGTACTTC.

This clonotype was counted only a few times. The chain joins TRBV10-1 to TRBJ2-3; D not certain. The V end lost 0 bases, the J end lost 2 bases, and 12 bases lay between the germline ends. There are 16 residues in the CDR3. CDR1 is WNHNN and CDR2 is SYGVQD in the germline V gene (reference sequence). DNA of the CDR3: TGCGCCAGCAGTGAGTCTCGGGTGGGGAACACAGATACGCAGTATTTT. It yields the protein CASSESRVGNTDTQYF.

This clonotype occurred a few times. The chain is built from TRBV7-2 and TRBJ2-3; 7 nucleotides line up with TRBD2. The germline V gene has CDR1 SGHTA and CDR2 FQGNSA. The CDR3 contains 15 residues. The V segment lost 2 bases and the J segment 7 bases; nucleotides outside the gene matches: 9. For the CDR3, the DNA is TGTGCCAGCAGCTTATGGGCTAGCGGTGGAAATACGCAGTATTTT. It translates to CASSLWASGGNTQYF. Drawing the rest from reference TRBV7-2 and TRBJ2-3, the complete variable domain is GAGVSQSPSNKVTEKGKDVELRCDPISGHTALYWYRQSLGQGLEFLIYFQGNSAPDKSGLPSDRFSAERTGGSVSTLTIQRTQQEDSAVYLCASSLWASGGNTQYFGPGTRLTVL.

This clonotype was found many times. One end of the junction is discordant with germline, which a read error may explain. The V gene is TRBV2, the J gene TRBJ2-3; no definite D call. Germline values: CDR1 SNHLY, CDR2 FYNNEI. The CDR3 contains 11 residues. CDR3 DNA: TGCGCCAGCAGCGCAACAGATACGCAGTATTTT. Encoded protein: CASSATDTQYF.

This clonotype was seen ten or more times. The CDR3 DNA follows: TGTGCCAGCAGGCCCGTGACTAGCACAGATACGCAGTATTTT. It codes for CASRPVTSTDTQYF. The chain has TRBV13 and TRBJ2-3; D is undetermined. The CDR3 is 14 amino acids. The V and J ends lost 6 bases and 0 bases respectively, with 10 bases between them. Germline CDR1 is PRHDT and CDR2 is FYEKMQ (reference sequence).

The gene calls are TRBV27 and TRBJ2-3, with TRBD2 matching 8 bases. Germline lookup yields CDR1 MNHEY and CDR2 SMNVEV (reference sequence). The ends lost 10 bases at V and 3 bases at J; junction bases unmatched: 6. The CDR3 totals 13 residues. This CDR3 is CATLAGGTDTQYF. The CDR3 DNA reads as TGTGCCACCCTAGCGGGCGGGACAGATACGCAGTATTTT.

This clonotype was found many times. This sequence joins TRBV5-1 and TRBJ2-2, with 9 bases fitting TRBD2. The CDR3 runs 15 residues. V lost 7 bases, J lost 0 bases, and 4 bases stayed unmatched. Germline CDR1 is SGHRS and CDR2 is YFSETQ. The CDR3 nucleotides are TGCGCCAGCGGAACTAGCGGGTCGAACACCGGGGAGCTGTTTTTT. This sequence encodes CASGTSGSNTGELFF.

This clonotype was observed a handful of times. V usage is TRBV4-1 and J usage is TRBJ2-7; TRBD2 aligns across 10 bases. Germline V gene lookup returns CDR1 MGHRA and CDR2 YSYEKL. There are 19 residues in the CDR3. The junction had 18 bases not matched to a gene; V was cut back by 5 bases and J by 2 bases. CDR3 region: CASSKHPGLAPLIPYEQYF. Written as DNA, the CDR3 is TGCGCCAGCAGCAAACATCCGGGACTAGCGCCACTTATCCCCTACGAGCAGTACTTC.

The chain couples TRBV15 to TRBJ2-1, with D perhaps matching TRBD2 (5 bases). The CDR3 contains 18 residues. Germline loops: CDR1 LNHNV, CDR2 YYDKDF (reference sequence). The V and J ends lost 0 bases and 9 bases respectively, with 24 bases between them. The CDR3 nucleotides read TGTGCCACCAGCAGAGATCTCGGTCTAGCCCAAAAAGGAAGTGAGCAGTTCTTC. This translates into CATSRDLGLAQKGSEQFF.

The V call is TRBV7-3, the J call TRBJ2-3; 8 bases match TRBD2. The CDR3 contains 17 residues. Germline V gives CDR1 SGHTA, CDR2 FQGTGA. The trim removed 2 bases at V and 4 bases at J, leaving 11 bases unmatched. CDR3 sequence (DNA): TGTGCCAGCAGCTTAGCCTCTAGCGGGTTAGGCGCAGATACGCAGTATTTT. Amino acids: CASSLASSGLGADTQYF.

This clonotype turned up a few times. The chain uses TRBV12-3 or TRBV12-4 and TRBJ1-2; D unresolved. V shed 5 bases and J shed 4 bases, with 14 bases lying between them. The CDR3 runs to 14 residues. The CDR3 DNA sequence: TGTGCCAGCAGTCCTCGGAGCAGTGTCTATGGCTACACCTTC. Protein sequence: CASSPRSSVYGYTF.

This clonotype was found many times. The V call is TRBV11-2, the J call TRBJ2-1; TRBD1 agrees at 7 bases. V was clipped by 3 bases and J by 0 bases; unmatched bases: 5. The CDR3 loop spans 16 amino acids. Per germline, CDR1 SGHAT and CDR2 FQNNGV. The CDR3 DNA reads as TGTGCCAGCAGCTTTGGGACAGCTAGCTCCTACAATGAGCAGTTCTTC. The encoded protein is CASSFGTASSYNEQFF. The whole variable domain, filled in from reference TRBV11-2 and TRBJ2-1, reads EAGVAQSPRYKIIEKRQSVAFWCNPISGHATLYWYQQILGQGPKLLIQFQNNGVVDDSQLPKDRFSAERLKGVDSTLKIQPAKLEDSAVYLCASSFGTASSYNEQFFGPGTRLTVL.

V gene TRBV3-1 combines with J gene TRBJ2-3; 12 bases agree with TRBD2. CDR3 length equals 16 residues. The ends lost 4 bases at V and 2 bases at J; junction bases unmatched: 4. Germline V lookup: CDR1 LGHDT, CDR2 YNNKEL (reference sequence). CDR3 amino acids: CASSRTSGVFTDTQYF. The CDR3 DNA reads TGTGCCAGCAGCCGGACTAGCGGGGTTTTCACAGATACGCAGTATTTT.

This clonotype was counted a few times. The rearrangement uses TRBV18 and TRBJ2-7; tentatively, D is TRBD1 or TRBD2 (5 bases each). Germline V CDR1 and CDR2: KGHSH, LQKENI. The V gene lost 6 bases and the J gene lost 2 bases, with 20 bases spanning the gap. This CDR3 has 16 residues. The CDR3 reads CASSQKGGTQTYEQYF. The CDR3 nucleotides read TGTGCCAGCTCCCAAAAGGGTGGGACCCAGACCTACGAGCAGTACTTC.

In its sample, this clonotype was seen many times. This sequence joins TRBV7-9 and TRBJ2-1, with D uncertain. Per germline, CDR1 SEHNR and CDR2 FQNEAQ (reference sequence). The CDR3 sequence is 14 residues long. Trimming took off 7 bases at V and 1 base at J, with 11 bases between the two ends. DNA for the CDR3: TGTGCCAGCACTCTCATGGGGTCCTACAATGAGCAGTTCTTC. The encoded protein is CASTLMGSYNEQFF.

This clonotype was recorded many times. The V and J genes are TRBV15 and TRBJ2-7, with a tentative D call TRBD1 (6 bases). Trimming removed 2 bases from V and 6 bases from J, with 14 bases in between. Germline V gene data show CDR1 as LNHNV and CDR2 as YYDKDF (reference sequence). The CDR3 totals 14 residues. The CDR3 coding sequence is TGTGCCACCAGCAGACTCAGGGGCCTAAGCGAGCAGTACTTC. This gives the protein CATSRLRGLSEQYF.

The chain carries TRBV7-6 and TRBJ2-7; D unresolved. The CDR3 is 14 residues long. Trimming took 4 bases from V and 6 from J, leaving 16 bases between them. From germline, CDR1 is SGHVS and CDR2 FNYEAQ. The CDR3 sequence: CASSSVVYPGEQYF. CDR3 coding DNA: TGTGCCAGCAGCTCAGTCGTATACCCTGGCGAGCAGTACTTC.

The chain employs TRBV4-3 and TRBJ2-7, with TRBD1 matching over 8 bases. The CDR3 loop spans 14 amino acids. Germline CDR1 reads LGHNA; CDR2 reads YSLEER. V shed 1 base, J shed 5 bases, and the junction held 4 bases outside the gene matches. CDR3 loop: CASSQGTGLDEQYF. The CDR3 coding sequence is TGCGCCAGCAGCCAAGGGACAGGGCTCGACGAGCAGTACTTC.

The chain combines TRBV6-2 or TRBV6-3 with TRBJ2-5; TRBD2 might be the D (6 bases). The CDR3 totals 16 residues. The germline V gene encodes CDR1 MNHEY and CDR2 SVGEGT. Trimming stripped 6 bases from V and 2 bases from J, with 19 bases between. The chain's CDR3 is CASSPLLSGRQETQYF. CDR3 DNA sequence: TGTGCCAGCAGCCCCCTCCTTAGCGGACGTCAAGAGACCCAGTACTTC.

The sample holds many counts of this clonotype. V usage is TRBV5-5 and J usage is TRBJ2-7; no definite D call. Germline CDR1 and CDR2: SGHKS and YYEKEE (reference sequence). The V end was cut by 5 bases, the J end by 0 bases, with 12 bases between. The CDR3 contains 14 residues. CDR3 in DNA: TGTGCCAGCAGTCTGGTCCCTTTCTCCTACGAGCAGTACTTC. This gives the protein CASSLVPFSYEQYF.

This clonotype was recorded many times. The chain employs TRBV6-1 and TRBJ1-4, with TRBD1 matching over 8 bases. The CDR3 contains 15 residues. Looked up from germline, CDR1 is MNHNS and CDR2 is SASEGT. Trimming at V came to 6 bases and at J to 7 bases, leaving 10 bases not matched to a gene. This CDR3 reads CASSVDRGTVEKLFF. In DNA, the CDR3 is TGTGCCAGCAGCGTCGACAGGGGAACCGTTGAAAAACTGTTTTTT.

This clonotype turned up a few times. The V call is TRBV28, the J call TRBJ1-1, with D maybe TRBD1 (5 bases). The CDR3 covers 15 residues. Germline V gives CDR1 MDHEN, CDR2 SYDVKM. V lost 4 bases, J lost 0 bases, and 12 bases lay in between. The CDR3 nucleotides are TGTGCCAGCAGTTGGGGCCACAAAGTGAACACTGAAGCTTTCTTT. Translation gives CASSWGHKVNTEAFF.